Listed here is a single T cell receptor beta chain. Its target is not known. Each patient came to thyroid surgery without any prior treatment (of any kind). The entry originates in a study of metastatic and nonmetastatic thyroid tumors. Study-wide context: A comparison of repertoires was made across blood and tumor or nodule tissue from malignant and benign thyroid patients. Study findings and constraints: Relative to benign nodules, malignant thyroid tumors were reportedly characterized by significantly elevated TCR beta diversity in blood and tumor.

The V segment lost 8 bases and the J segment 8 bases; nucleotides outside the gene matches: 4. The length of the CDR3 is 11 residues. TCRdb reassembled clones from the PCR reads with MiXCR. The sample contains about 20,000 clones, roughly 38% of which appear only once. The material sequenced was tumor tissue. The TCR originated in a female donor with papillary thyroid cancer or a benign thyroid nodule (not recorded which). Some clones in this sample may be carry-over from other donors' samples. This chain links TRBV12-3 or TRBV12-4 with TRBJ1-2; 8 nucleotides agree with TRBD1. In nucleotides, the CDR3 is TGTGCCAGCGGGCAGGGGGCCGGCTACACCTTC. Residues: CASGQGAGYTF.